This T cell receptor (beta chain) was sequenced for a study of cytomegalovirus exposure and HLA in healthy donors. General study points: CMV serostatus was the sole immune exposure data available.

The CDR3 is made up of 14 amino acids. The V and J ends lost 5 bases and 4 bases respectively, with 15 bases between them. CDR1 SGHDT and CDR2 YYEEEE come from the germline V gene. Donors in the study were healthy people who gave bone marrow. The primer mix had 60 Vbeta and 13 Jbeta primers. Only in-frame clones appear in the TCRdb table, and some are missing; sequencing was by immunoSEQ multiplex PCR. This sample yields 99,000 or so clones, of which 76% are seen a single time; 7% to 10% belongs to the top ten. This clone showed up just a few times. Its antigen is undetermined. Sequencing was performed on PBMCs. The sequence was obtained from a middle-aged man in good health and CMV-seropositive. The gene calls are TRBV5-6 and TRBJ1-2, with D tentatively TRBD1 (5 bases). The chain's CDR3 is CASRRKGGVYGYTF. In nucleotides, the CDR3 is TGTGCCAGCAGGAGAAAGGGAGGGGTCTATGGCTACACCTTC.